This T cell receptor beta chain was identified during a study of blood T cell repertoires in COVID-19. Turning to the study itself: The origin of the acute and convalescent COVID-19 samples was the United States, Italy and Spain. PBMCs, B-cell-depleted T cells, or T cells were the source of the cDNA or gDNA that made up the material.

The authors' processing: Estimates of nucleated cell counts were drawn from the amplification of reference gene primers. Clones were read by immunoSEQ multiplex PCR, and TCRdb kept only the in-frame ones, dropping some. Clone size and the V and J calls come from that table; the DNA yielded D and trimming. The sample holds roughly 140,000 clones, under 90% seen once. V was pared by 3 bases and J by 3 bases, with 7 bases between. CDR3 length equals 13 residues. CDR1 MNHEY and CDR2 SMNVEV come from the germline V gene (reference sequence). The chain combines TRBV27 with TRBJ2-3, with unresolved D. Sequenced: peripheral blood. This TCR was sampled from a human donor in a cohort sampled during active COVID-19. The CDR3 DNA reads TGTGCCAGCAGTTTGAGGCGGACAGATACGCAGTATTTT. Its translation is CASSLRRTDTQYF.